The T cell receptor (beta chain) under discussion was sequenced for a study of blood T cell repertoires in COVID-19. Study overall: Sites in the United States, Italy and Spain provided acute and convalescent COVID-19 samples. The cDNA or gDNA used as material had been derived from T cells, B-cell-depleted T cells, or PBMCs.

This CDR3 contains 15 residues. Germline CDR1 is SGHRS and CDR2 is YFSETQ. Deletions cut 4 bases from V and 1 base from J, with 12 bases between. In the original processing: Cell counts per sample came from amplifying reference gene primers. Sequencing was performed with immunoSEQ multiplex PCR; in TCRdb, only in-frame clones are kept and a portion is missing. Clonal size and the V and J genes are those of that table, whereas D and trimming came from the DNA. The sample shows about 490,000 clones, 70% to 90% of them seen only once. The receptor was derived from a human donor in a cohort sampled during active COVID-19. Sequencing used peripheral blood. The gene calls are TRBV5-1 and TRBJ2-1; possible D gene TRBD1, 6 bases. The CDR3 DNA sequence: TGCGCCAGCAGCACCCGGACAGAGTCCTACAATGAGCAGTTCTTC. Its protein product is CASSTRTESYNEQFF.